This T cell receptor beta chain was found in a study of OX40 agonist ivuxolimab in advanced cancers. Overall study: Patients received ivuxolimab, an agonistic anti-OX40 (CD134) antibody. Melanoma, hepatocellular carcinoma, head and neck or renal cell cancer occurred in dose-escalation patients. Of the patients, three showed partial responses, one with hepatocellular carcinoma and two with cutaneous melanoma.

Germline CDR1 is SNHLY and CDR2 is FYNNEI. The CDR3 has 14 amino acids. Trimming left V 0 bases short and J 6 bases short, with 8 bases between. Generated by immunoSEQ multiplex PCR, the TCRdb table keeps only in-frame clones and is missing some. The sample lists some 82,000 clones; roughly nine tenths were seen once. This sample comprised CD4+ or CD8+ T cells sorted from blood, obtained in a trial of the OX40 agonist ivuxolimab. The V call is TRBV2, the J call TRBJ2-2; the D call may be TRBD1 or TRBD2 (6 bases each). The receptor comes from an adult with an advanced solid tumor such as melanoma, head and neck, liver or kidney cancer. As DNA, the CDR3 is TGTGCCAGCAGTGAAGCGGGGGGCCCCGGGGAGCTGTTTTTT. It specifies CASSEAGGPGELFF. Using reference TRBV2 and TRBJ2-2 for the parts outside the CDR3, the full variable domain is EPEVTQTPSHQVTQMGQEVILRCVPISNHLYFYWYRQILGQKVEFLVSFYNNEISEKSEIFDDQFSVERPDGSNFTLKIRSTKLEDSAMYFCASSEAGGPGELFFGEGSRLTVL.